Below, one T cell receptor beta chain is given with its context. The antigen remains unidentified. These data originate in a study of T cell responses to AZD1222 COVID-19 vaccine. Assay used: immunoSEQ multiplex PCR; TCRdb lists only in-frame clones, some missing. There are over 120,000 clones in the sample; 85% to 90% occur only once, and around 5% lies in the top ten. Analyses pooled second doses at about 4 or about 12 weeks. This CDR3 contains 13 residues. Trimming took 2 bases from V and 7 from J, leaving 12 bases between them. Germline-derived CDR1 and CDR2 are GTSNPN and SVGIG (reference sequence). Study-wide results and caveats: With dominance at 160-218 and 743-854, vaccine-associated CD4 TCRs spanned spike. Rises in breadth and depth of Spike-specific TCRs came after two AZD1222 doses.

The sequencing used peripheral blood, collected 28 days after the second AZD1222 dose. The rearrangement uses TRBV30 and TRBJ1-5; no clear D. The TCR was taken from an adult who received the AZD1222 COVID-19 vaccine. The CDR3 protein is CAWSLGPGQPQHF. The CDR3 DNA follows: TGTGCCTGGAGTCTCGGTCCGGGGCAGCCCCAGCATTTT.